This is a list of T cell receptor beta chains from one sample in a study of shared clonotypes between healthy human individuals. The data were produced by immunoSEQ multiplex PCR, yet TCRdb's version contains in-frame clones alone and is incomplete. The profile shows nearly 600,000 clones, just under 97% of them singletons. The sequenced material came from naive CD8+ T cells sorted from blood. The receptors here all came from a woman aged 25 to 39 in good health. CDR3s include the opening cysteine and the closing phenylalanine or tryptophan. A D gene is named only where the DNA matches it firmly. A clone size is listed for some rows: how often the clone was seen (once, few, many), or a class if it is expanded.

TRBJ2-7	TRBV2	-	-	TGTGCCAGCAGCCGCAGCGACTACGAGCAGTACTTC	CASSRSDYEQYF
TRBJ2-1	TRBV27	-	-	TGTGCCAGCAAGTTCACAGATTACAATGAGCAGTTCTTC	CASKFTDYNEQFF
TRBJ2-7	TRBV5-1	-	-	TGCGCCAGCAGCTTGGTTGCCGCCAGCTCCTACGAGCAGTACTTC	CASSLVAASSYEQYF
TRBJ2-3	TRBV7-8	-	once	TGTGCCAGCAGCCGACCCCCCCGGGGCACAGATACGCAGTATTTT	CASSRPPRGTDTQYF
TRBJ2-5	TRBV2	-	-	TGTGCCAGCAGTGAATTCGGGGAAGGGGAGACCCAGTACTTC	CASSEFGEGETQYF
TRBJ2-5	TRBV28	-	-	TGTGCCAGCAGTTTATCCGATCAAGAGACCCAGTACTTC	CASSLSDQETQYF
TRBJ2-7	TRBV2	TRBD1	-	TGTGCCAGCACCGTCCCGGGACAGGGAGAGGCCTACGAGCAGTACTTC	CASTVPGQGEAYEQYF
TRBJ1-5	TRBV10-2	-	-	TGCGCCAGCAGCTACGGACCCGGCGGGCAGCCCCAGCATTTT	CASSYGPGGQPQHF
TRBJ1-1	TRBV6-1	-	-	TGTGCCAGCAGGACCCAGGGATATATGAACACTGAAGCTTTCTTT	CASRTQGYMNTEAFF
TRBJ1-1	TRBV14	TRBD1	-	TGTGCCACCAGAACAGGGGTTGGGACTGAAGCTTTCTTT	CATRTGVGTEAFF
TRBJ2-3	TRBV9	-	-	TGTGCCAGCAGCGTAGAAGCCCTTCTCGGCTCAGATACGCAGTATTTT	CASSVEALLGSDTQYF
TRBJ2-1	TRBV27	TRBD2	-	TGTGCCAGCAGTCCCTCTAGCGGGACCTACAATGAGCAGTTCTTC	CASSPSSGTYNEQFF
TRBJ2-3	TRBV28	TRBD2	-	TGTGCCAGCAGTTCGGGGACAAGACTAGCGGGGTACACAGATACGCAGTATTTT	CASSSGTRLAGYTDTQYF
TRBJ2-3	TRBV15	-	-	TGTGCCACCAGCAGAGATCCCGAAGGACTCCACATTAGCACAGATACGCAGTATTTT	CATSRDPEGLHISTDTQYF
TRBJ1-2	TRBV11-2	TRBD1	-	TGTGCCAGCAGCCAGGACAGGGGGCGCGGCTACACCTTC	CASSQDRGRGYTF
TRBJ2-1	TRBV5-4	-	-	TGTGCCAGCAGCTTGCAGGACTCCTACAATGAGCAGTTCTTC	CASSLQDSYNEQFF
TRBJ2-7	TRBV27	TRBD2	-	TGTGCCAGCAGGGGTCGGCCTAGCGGTTCCTACGAGCAGTACTTC	CASRGRPSGSYEQYF
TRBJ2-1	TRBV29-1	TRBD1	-	TGCAGTACAACCGGGACAGACGTCAATCCCAATGAGCAGTTCTTC	CSTTGTDVNPNEQFF
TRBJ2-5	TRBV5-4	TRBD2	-	TGTGCCAGCAGCTTGGAGGGACTAGTTCAAGAGACCCAGTACTTC	CASSLEGLVQETQYF
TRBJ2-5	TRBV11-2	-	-	TGTGCCAGCAGCTTAGTGTGGAGGCGGGAAGAGACCCAGTACTTC	CASSLVWRREETQYF
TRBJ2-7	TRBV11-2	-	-	TGTGCCAGCAGCGTCGACAGCGGGCGCTACGAGCAGTACTTC	CASSVDSGRYEQYF
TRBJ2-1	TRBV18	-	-	TGTGCCAGCTCACCTCTCGGCAATGAGCAGTTCTTC	CASSPLGNEQFF
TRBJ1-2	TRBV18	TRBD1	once	TGTGCCAGCTCGCCCGACAGGGATGACTATGGCTACACCTTC	CASSPDRDDYGYTF
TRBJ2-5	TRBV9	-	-	TGTGCCAGCAGCGCCGTCTCTAGGGGGGACCAGTACTTC	CASSAVSRGDQYF